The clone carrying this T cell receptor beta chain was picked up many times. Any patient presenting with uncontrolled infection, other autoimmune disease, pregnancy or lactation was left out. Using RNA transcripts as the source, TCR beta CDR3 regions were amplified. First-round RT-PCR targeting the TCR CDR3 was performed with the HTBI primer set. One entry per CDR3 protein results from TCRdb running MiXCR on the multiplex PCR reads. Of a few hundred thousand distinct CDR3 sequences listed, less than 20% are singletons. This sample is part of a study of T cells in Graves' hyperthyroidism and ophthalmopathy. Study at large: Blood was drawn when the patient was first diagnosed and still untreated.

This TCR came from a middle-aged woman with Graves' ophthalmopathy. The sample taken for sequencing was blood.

The DNA of the CDR3 is TGTGCCAGCAGTCCCCTGGTGGAAGGGACGCAGTACTTC. Its translation: CASSPLVEGTQYF. V usage is TRBV6-5 and J usage is TRBJ2-7; the D call may be TRBD1 or TRBD2 (5 bases each). Trimming took 5 bases from V and 9 from J, leaving 17 bases between them. This CDR3 spans 13 amino acids. Germline V gene data show CDR1 as MNHEY and CDR2 as SVGAGI.